The 8 T cell receptor beta chains in this list originate from one sample, sequenced in a study of post-analysis software for immune sequencing data. Their antigens remain unidentified. Study-wide results and caveats: Four to six TRBV segments (TRBV5-6, TRBV5-1 and TRBV20-1 among them) occurred more frequently in patients than in controls.

cDNA libraries of TCR beta carried unique molecular identifiers. TCRdb itself ran the PCR reads through MiXCR, one entry per CDR3 protein. The profile covers around 700,000 distinct CDR3 sequences, with approximately 60% appearing a single time and approximately 10% taken by the ten largest. Sequences were obtained from blood. These receptors were obtained from a girl aged 2 to 10 with multiple sclerosis.

This clonotype was observed a few times. The chain links TRBV29-1 to TRBJ2-3; tentatively, D is TRBD2 (5 bases). Germline values: CDR1 SQVTM, CDR2 ANQGSEA. V lost 7 bases and J 5 bases, leaving 19 bases between the germline ends. This CDR3 comprises 14 residues. Here the CDR3 reads CSAQGSGFEDTQYF. The DNA of the CDR3 is TGCAGCGCCCAAGGTTCGGGGTTTGAAGATACGCAGTATTTT.

This rearrangement joins TRBV9 to TRBJ2-3; perhaps D is TRBD1 or TRBD2 (6 bases each). The V gene's germline CDR1 is SGDLS and CDR2 YYNGEE. The CDR3 runs to 13 residues. The V gene lost 4 bases and the J gene lost 8 bases, with 14 bases spanning the gap. CDR3 sequence (DNA): TGTGCCAGCAGCCCTCCGGGGGCTACTACGCAGTATTTT. It encodes CASSPPGATTQYF.

This sequence joins TRBV3-1 and TRBJ2-1; no definite D call. Germline V gives CDR1 LGHDT, CDR2 YNNKEL (reference sequence). CDR3 length equals 14 residues. Trimming left V 2 bases short and J 5 bases short, with 10 bases between. CDR3 DNA sequence: TGTGCCAGCAGCCAAAGAGGCCATAACAATGAGCAGTTCTTC. Translating it yields CASSQRGHNNEQFF.

This clonotype has only a few counts. This rearrangement joins TRBV11-2 to TRBJ2-5; 13 nucleotides match TRBD2. CDR3 length: 16 residues. Per the germline V gene, CDR1 is SGHAT and CDR2 is FQNNGV. V was pared by 5 bases and J by 1 base, with 4 bases of the junction left unmatched. CDR3 in amino acids: CASSPRTSGGQETQYF. CDR3 coding DNA: TGTGCCAGCAGCCCGCGGACTAGCGGGGGCCAAGAGACCCAGTACTTC.

V and J are TRBV29-1 and TRBJ2-5; D perhaps matches TRBD2 (7 bases). V dropped 7 bases and J dropped 5 bases, with 20 bases sitting between them. The CDR3 spans 14 residues. In germline, CDR1 is SQVTM, CDR2 ANQGSEA. The DNA of the CDR3 is TGCAGCGCCAGAGGGGGGAGGGTCCGGGAGACCCAGTACTTC. Translating gives CSARGGRVRETQYF.

This clonotype has only a few counts. V usage is TRBV20-1 and J usage is TRBJ2-1; 11 nucleotides agree with TRBD1. This CDR3 comprises 15 residues. J lost 6 bases, V lost 0 bases, and 4 bases had no gene match. Germline V gene sequence: CDR1 DFQATT, CDR2 SNEGSKA (reference sequence). The CDR3 sequence is CSARDIGTGGNEQFF. As DNA, the CDR3 is TGCAGTGCTAGAGATATTGGGACAGGGGGCAATGAGCAGTTCTTC.

The chain carries TRBV20-1 and TRBJ1-1, with 7 bases lining up with TRBD1. This CDR3 contains 13 residues. The V and J ends lost 6 bases and 10 bases, in that order; junction bases with no gene match: 14. Germline-derived CDR1 and CDR2 are DFQATT and SNEGSKA (reference sequence). In nucleotides, the CDR3 is TGCAGTGCCACTTTGGGGACAGCCCTATCAGCTTTCTTT. Translation gives CSATLGTALSAFF.

The table lists this clonotype with a few counts. The chain employs TRBV29-1 and TRBJ2-1; the D gene is possibly TRBD1 (6 bases). Germline loops: CDR1 SQVTM, CDR2 ANQGSEA. V was shortened by 3 bases and J by 8 bases, with 17 bases between the two germline ends. CDR3 length equals 14 residues. CDR3 loop: CSVDEGVGHDEQFF. The CDR3, as DNA: TGCAGCGTTGACGAGGGGGTGGGTCACGATGAGCAGTTCTTC.